This TCR beta chain emerged from a study of blood T cell repertoires in COVID-19. About the study: Material from acute and convalescent COVID-19 was sourced from the United States, Italy and Spain. From T cells, B-cell-depleted T cells, or PBMCs came the material, which was cDNA or gDNA.

Original handling: It was from reference gene primer amplification that nucleated cell counts were estimated. Assay: immunoSEQ multiplex PCR; the TCRdb copy retains only in-frame clones and omits some. The DNA gave D and trimming, while V, J and clone size come from that table. The profile shows 450,000 to 500,000 clones, 70% to 90% of them singletons. The source is a human donor in a cohort sampled during active COVID-19. Sequencing used peripheral blood.

CDR3 DNA: TGTGCCAGCAGCTCTATATTCAGGCTGGAGAACACTGAAGCTTTCTTT. Translation gives CASSSIFRLENTEAFF. The chain couples TRBV7-8 to TRBJ1-1, with D unclear. Per the germline V gene, CDR1 is SGHVS and CDR2 is FQNEAQ. Trimming removed 4 bases from V and 1 base from J, with 16 bases in between. The CDR3 length is 16 residues.